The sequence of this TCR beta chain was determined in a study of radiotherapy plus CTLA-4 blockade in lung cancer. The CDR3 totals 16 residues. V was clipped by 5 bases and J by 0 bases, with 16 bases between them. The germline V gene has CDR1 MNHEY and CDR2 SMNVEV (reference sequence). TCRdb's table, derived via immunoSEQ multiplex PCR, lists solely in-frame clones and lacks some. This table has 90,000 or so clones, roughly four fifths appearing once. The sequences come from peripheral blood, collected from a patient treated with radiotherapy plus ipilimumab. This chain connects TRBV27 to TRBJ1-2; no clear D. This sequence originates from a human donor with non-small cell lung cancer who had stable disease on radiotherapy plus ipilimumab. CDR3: CASSEGPSFANYGYTF. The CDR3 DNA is TGTGCCAGCAGTGAAGGCCCGAGCTTCGCTAACTATGGCTACACCTTC.